This T cell receptor (beta chain) was sequenced for a study of Graves' ophthalmopathy and Graves' hyperthyroidism. The sequenced template was RNA, covering the TCR beta CDR3 region. Following a first-round RT-PCR that used HTBI primers, a second-round multiplex PCR was carried out. Using its own MiXCR run on the multiplex PCR reads, TCRdb lists one record per CDR3 protein. This table holds hundreds of thousands of distinct CDR3 sequences, over 40% found once. The CDR3 runs to 15 residues. Germline-derived CDR1 and CDR2 are ENHRY and SYGVKD. Trimming cost V 4 bases and J 5 bases, with 14 bases left between them.

Sequencing used peripheral blood. The origin of this receptor is an adult man with Graves' ophthalmopathy. V is TRBV10-3 and J is TRBJ1-4, with D possibly matching TRBD1 (6 bases). CDR3 DNA: TGTGCCATCAGTGCCCAGGGGACGGGGAATGAAAAACTGTTTTTT. Its translation is CAISAQGTGNEKLFF.